This T cell receptor beta chain was recovered during a study of persistence of HIV-infected CD4 T cells (TCRdb year 2020). Broadly, across the study: Participants had been on suppressive ART for a median of roughly 8 years. Cross-participant TCR cluster analysis included roughly 8 participants for CMV and roughly 7 participants for Gag. Proviral sequencing was used to assess clonality among infected cells, whereas TCRbeta sequencing gauged the clonality of all cells within each sorted population. Anti-CD3/anti-CD28 stimulation activated a higher proportion of cells, with a lower memory fraction, than antigen stimulation. Apart from a couple of participants who underwent leukapheresis at a single time point, peripheral blood samples of up to roughly 180 mL were collected from participants at multiple time points. CMV- and HIV-1 Gag-responding CD4+ T cells were isolated from ART-treated individuals so that antigen-driven clonal expansion of HIV-1-infected cells could be examined.

The immunoSEQ hsTCRB assay version 4, run in survey mode, was used to sequence TCRbeta repertoires from genomic DNA. For TCRbeta sequencing, genomic DNA was diluted to around 10 ng/uL, and up to roughly 1 ug was used per sample. On the authors' methods: TCRbeta data were analyzed in ImmunoSeq Analyzer 3.0, with diversity computed on productive nucleotide rearrangements. Using the Immunarch R package, the improved Chao index served to estimate lower-bound TCR diversity and the Gini coefficient served to estimate clonality. Different nucleotide rearrangements encoding the same CDR3beta amino acid sequence were treated as distinct clonotypes. Differential abundance analysis identified TCRbeta sequences significantly enriched in antigen-responding cells relative to anti-CD3/anti-CD28-activated cells. TCRs were clustered by predicted peptide-MHC specificity with GLIPH2, both within individual participants and across merged participant data sets. The immuneACCESS repertoire file appears here via TCRdb, limited to in-frame rearrangements. These files lack a portion of the clones; in checked studies, under half of the deficit traces to unresolved V genes, and the cause of the others is not known. The DNA gave D and trimming, while V, J and clone size come from that table. A total of 44,000 or so clones appear in this sample, approximately 91% of them only once. The biggest ten clones account for 1.8% of the sample.

Including cysteine and phenylalanine, the CDR3 has 16 amino acids. This entry keeps only the CDR3 DNA: 48 bases, framed from base 1. CDR1 and CDR2 are read off the germline V gene as KGHSH and LQKENI. Deletion took 6 bases off V and 1 base off J, with a span of 17 bases between the germline ends. This specimen's treatment or condition label, interpreted: suppressive antiretroviral therapy. As a nonspecific positive control representing the CD4+ T cell repertoire, cells were stimulated with anti-CD3/anti-CD28 magnetic beads. Sorting of responding CD4+ T cells was based on upregulation of both CD40 ligand and CD69. Participants were HIV-1-infected adults who started suppressive ART during chronic infection. Plasma HIV-1 RNA had been undetectable (below 50 copies/mL) in participants for at least 4 years. To be included, a participant needed positive CMV serology and a CD4+ T cell count above 400 cells/uL. Before stimulation, PBMCs were isolated using density centrifugation and then depleted of CD8+ T cells. Stimulation of CD8-depleted PBMCs was carried out for 15 to 20 hours with anti-CD28/CD49d costimulation, CD40-blocking antibody and enfuvirtide, to prevent new infections. Cells were sorted on a Beckman Coulter MoFlo Legacy or XDP sorter, with propidium iodide excluding dead cells. Genomic DNA was extracted with the QIAamp DNA Mini Kit for samples above one million cells, otherwise with the Quick-DNA Microprep Kit.

Worth noting for this clone: Its cognate antigen has yet to be identified. One base away there is no much larger clone; base qualities are not given.

On the study overall, not on this receptor specifically: Few individuals were included in the study, and only a limited range of antigens was tested. Because the TCR analyses were done in bulk, restricting them to just the rare CMV-responding cells that actually carried HIV-1 proviruses was not possible. Significantly lower TCRbeta richness was observed in CMV- and Gag-responding cells than in anti-CD3/anti-CD28-responding cells, and higher oligoclonality was observed in CMV-responding cells than in CD3/CD28-stimulated and Gag-responding cells. Antigen-responding cells were enriched for degenerate expanded CDR3beta sequences, which suggests convergent selection of CD4+ responses to CMV and Gag. A correlation was observed between TCR oligoclonality and proviral oligoclonality within the same sorted populations.

Sequencing was performed on CD4+ T cells sorted from PBMCs after approximately 19-hour stimulation, taken from a patient who received antiretroviral therapy. The cell subset or site label here, explained by the study, means: CD40L+CD69+ CD4 T cells responding to anti-CD3/anti-CD28 beads, representing the overall repertoire. Recombination joined TRBV18 with TRBJ2-3; TRBD2 might be the D gene, on 6 matching bases. The clonotype comes from an adult man with HIV who was CMV-seropositive. The CDR3 sequence is CASSPSLLAGTDTQYF. Read as DNA, the sequence is TGTGCCAGCTCTCCAAGCCTTTTAGCGGGCACAGATACGCAGTATTTT.